The T cell receptor (beta chain) described here comes from a study of blood T cell repertoires in COVID-19. The wider study: Samples of COVID-19 (acute and convalescent) were obtained from the United States, Italy and Spain.

Those who participated ranged in age from 18 to 89 years and resided in about two dozen US areas. Clinical histories supplied by participants themselves formed the basis of cohort assignment. Germline loops: CDR1 SGDLS, CDR2 YYNGEE. V was clipped by 6 bases and J by 0 bases; unmatched bases: 8. This CDR3 is built from 15 residues. How the authors handled the data: Researchers report that nucleated cell counts were estimated from reference gene primer amplification. Assay used: immunoSEQ multiplex PCR; TCRdb lists only in-frame clones, some missing. D and trimming come from the DNA, and the V and J calls and clone size come from that table. The sample contains 150,000 to 200,000 clones, 88% of which appear only once.

The sample was PBMCs or T cells enriched from blood (not recorded which). The clonotype comes from a young woman who had recovered from COVID-19. The gene calls are TRBV9 and TRBJ2-5; 7 bases map to TRBD1. The CDR3 coding sequence is TGTGCCAGCAACCGGGACAGCCATGACCAAGAGACCCAGTACTTC. Its translation: CASNRDSHDQETQYF.